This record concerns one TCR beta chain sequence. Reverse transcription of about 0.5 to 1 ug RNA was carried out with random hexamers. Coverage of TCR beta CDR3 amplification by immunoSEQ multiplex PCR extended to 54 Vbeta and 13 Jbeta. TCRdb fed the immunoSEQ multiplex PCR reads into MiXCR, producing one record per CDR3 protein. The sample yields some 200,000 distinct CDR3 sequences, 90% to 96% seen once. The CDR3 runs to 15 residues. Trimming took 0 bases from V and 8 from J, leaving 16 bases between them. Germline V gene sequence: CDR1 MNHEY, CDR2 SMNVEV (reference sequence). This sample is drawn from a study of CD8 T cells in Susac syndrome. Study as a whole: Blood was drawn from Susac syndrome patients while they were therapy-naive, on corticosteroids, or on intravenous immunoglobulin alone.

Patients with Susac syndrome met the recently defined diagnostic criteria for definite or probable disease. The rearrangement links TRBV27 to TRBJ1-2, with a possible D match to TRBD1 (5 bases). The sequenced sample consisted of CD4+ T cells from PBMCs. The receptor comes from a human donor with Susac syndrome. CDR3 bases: TGTGCCAGCAGTTTATCAAGGGGAGAACTGAGGGGCTACACCTTC. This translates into CASSLSRGELRGYTF.